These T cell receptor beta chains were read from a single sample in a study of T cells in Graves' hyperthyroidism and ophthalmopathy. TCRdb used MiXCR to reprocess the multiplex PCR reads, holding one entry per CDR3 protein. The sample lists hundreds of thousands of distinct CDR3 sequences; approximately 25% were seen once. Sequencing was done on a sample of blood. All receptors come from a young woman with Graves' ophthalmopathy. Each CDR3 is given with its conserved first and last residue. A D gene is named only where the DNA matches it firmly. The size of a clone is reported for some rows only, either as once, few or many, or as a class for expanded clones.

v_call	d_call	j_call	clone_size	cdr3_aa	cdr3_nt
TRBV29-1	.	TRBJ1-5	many	CSVADSNQPQHF	TGCAGCGTTGCAGACAGCAATCAGCCCCAGCATTTT
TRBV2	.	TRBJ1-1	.	CASSPGQVRNEAFF	TGTGCCAGCAGCCCAGGCCAGGTCCGCAATGAAGCTTTCTTT
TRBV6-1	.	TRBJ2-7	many	CASSVVYEQYF	TGTGCCAGCAGTGTTGTTTACGAGCAGTACTTC
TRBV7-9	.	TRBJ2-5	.	CASSLVVRAKETQYF	TGTGCCAGCAGCTTAGTGGTCAGGGCAAAGGAGACCCAGTACTTC
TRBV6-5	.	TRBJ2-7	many	CASSYAVGGYEQYF	TGTGCCAGCAGTTACGCCGTAGGCGGCTACGAGCAGTACTTC
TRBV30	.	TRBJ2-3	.	CAWSGDIGTDTQYF	TGTGCCTGGAGTGGGGACATAGGCACAGATACGCAGTATTTT
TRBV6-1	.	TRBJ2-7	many	CASSPPAPNYEQYF	TGTGCCAGCAGTCCCCCGGCACCTAATTACGAGCAGTACTTC
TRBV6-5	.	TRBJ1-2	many	CASSYGTFMGANYGYTF	TGTGCCAGCAGTTACGGGACTTTCATGGGGGCTAACTATGGCTACACCTTC
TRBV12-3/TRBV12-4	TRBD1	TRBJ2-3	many	CASSPRVGGDTQYF	TGTGCCAGCAGCCCCAGGGTAGGGGGCGATACGCAGTATTTT
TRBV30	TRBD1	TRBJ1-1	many	CASNRGGTEAFF	TGTGCCTCCAACAGGGGAGGAACTGAAGCTTTCTTT
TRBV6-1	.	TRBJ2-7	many	CASSEPPGHGYEQYF	TGTGCCAGCAGTGAACCTCCGGGACACGGATACGAGCAGTACTTC